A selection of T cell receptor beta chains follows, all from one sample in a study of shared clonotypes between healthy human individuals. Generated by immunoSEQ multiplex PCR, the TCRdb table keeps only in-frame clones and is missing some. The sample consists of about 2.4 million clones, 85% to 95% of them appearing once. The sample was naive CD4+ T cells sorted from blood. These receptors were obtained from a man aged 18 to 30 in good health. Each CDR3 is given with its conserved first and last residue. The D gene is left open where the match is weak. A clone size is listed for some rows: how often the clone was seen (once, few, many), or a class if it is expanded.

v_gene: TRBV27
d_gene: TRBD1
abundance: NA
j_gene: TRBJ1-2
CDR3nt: TGTGCCAGCAGTCCCCGACAGGGTGTTTACTATGGCTACACCTTC
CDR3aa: CASSPRQGVYYGYTF

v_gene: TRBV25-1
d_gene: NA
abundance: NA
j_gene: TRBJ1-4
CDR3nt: TGTGCCAGCAGTGCAATGACGGGGAATGAAAAACTGTTTTTT
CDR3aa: CASSAMTGNEKLFF

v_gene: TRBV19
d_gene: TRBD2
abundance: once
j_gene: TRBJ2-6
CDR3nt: TGTGCCAGTAGTCCAGCGGGGGCCTACGTCCTGACTTTC
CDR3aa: CASSPAGAYVLTF

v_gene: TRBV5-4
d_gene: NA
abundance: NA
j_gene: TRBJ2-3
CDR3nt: TGTGCCAGCAACGAAGGGACTTTTGAAACAGATACGCAGTATTTT
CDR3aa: CASNEGTFETDTQYF

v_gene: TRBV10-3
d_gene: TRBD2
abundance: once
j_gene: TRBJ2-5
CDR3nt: TGTGCCATCAGTGATCCTTCCTGGGGACTAGACCGAGGACAAGAGACCCAGTACTTC
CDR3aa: CAISDPSWGLDRGQETQYF

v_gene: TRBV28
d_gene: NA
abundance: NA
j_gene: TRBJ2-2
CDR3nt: TGTGCCAGCAGTTTAATTCTCAACACCGGGGAGCTGTTTTTT
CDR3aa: CASSLILNTGELFF

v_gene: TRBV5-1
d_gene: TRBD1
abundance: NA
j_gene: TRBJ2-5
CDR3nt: TGCGCCAGCAGCTTGGTGGCCGGGACAGGGGGCCAAGAGACCCAGTACTTC
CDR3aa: CASSLVAGTGGQETQYF

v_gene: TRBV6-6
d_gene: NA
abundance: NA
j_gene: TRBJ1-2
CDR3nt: TGTGCCAGCAGTTACGCCCGTAACTATGGCTACACCTTC
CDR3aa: CASSYARNYGYTF

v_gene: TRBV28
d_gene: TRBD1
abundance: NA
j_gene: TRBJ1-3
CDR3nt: TGTGCCAGCAGTTTGGGGACAGGGAGAGCTGGAAACACCATATATTTT
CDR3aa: CASSLGTGRAGNTIYF

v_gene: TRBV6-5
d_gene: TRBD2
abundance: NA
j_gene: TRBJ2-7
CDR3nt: TGTGCCAGCAGTTTTAGCCTAGCGGGAGCCTACGAGCAGTACTTC
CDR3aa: CASSFSLAGAYEQYF

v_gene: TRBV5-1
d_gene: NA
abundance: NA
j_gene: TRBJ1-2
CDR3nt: TGCGCCAGCGGCTGGGGAGGAGGAGATGGCTACACCTTC
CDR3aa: CASGWGGGDGYTF

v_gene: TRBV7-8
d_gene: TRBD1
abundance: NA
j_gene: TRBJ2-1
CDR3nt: TGTGCCAGCAGCCCGACAGGGACCCTCTCCTACAATGAGCAGTTCTTC
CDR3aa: CASSPTGTLSYNEQFF

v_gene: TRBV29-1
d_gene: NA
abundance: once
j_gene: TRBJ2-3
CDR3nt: TGCAGCGTTGACCCCGGTTCCACAGATACGCAGTATTTT
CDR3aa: CSVDPGSTDTQYF

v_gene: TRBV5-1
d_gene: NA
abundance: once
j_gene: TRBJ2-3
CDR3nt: TGCGCCAGCAGTCGGGGATCCACAGATACGCAGTATTTT
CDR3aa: CASSRGSTDTQYF

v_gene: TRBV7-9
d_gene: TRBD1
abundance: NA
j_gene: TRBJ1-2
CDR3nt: TGTGCCAGCAGCTTAATTCTAGACAGGGGGTATGGCTACACCTTC
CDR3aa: CASSLILDRGYGYTF

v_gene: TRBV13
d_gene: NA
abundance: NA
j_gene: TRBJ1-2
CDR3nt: TGTGCCAGCAGCTTAGGCGGGTGGGGACTCTATGGCTACACCTTC
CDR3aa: CASSLGGWGLYGYTF

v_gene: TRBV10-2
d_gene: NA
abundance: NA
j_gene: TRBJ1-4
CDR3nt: TGCGCCAGCAGTGAGTCGGGAGGGAATGAAAAACTGTTTTTT
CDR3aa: CASSESGGNEKLFF

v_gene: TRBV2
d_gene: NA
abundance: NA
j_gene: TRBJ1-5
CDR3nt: TGTGCCAGCAGGTTACCCGGGAGGAGCAATCAGCCCCAGCATTTT
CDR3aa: CASRLPGRSNQPQHF

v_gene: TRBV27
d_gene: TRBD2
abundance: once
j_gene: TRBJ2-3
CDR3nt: TGTGCCAGCAGTCGCACCGGGACTAGCGGGAGGCCAAACCAAGGAGATACGCAGTATTTT
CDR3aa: CASSRTGTSGRPNQGDTQYF

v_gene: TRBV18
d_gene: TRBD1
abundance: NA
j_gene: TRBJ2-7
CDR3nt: TGTGCCAGCTCACCAGGGACAGGGGCCCCCTACGAGCAGTACTTC
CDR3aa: CASSPGTGAPYEQYF

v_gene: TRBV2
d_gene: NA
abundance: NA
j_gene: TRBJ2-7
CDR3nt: TGTGCCAACAGGGACCCCAGTTTAAATTACGAGCAGTACTTC
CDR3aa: CANRDPSLNYEQYF

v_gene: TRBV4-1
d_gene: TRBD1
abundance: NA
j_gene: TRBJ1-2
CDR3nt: TGCGCCAGCAGCCAACCGGGACAGAGGAACCATGGCTACGCCTTC
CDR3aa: CASSQPGQRNHGYAF

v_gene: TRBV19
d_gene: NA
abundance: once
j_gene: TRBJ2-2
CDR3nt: TGTGCCAGTAGTATGAGCCGGAACACCGGGGAGCTGTTTTTT
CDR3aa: CASSMSRNTGELFF

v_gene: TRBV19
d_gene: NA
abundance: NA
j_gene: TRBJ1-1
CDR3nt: TGTGCCACAGCCAGGGACACTGAAGCTTTCTTT
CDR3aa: CATARDTEAFF

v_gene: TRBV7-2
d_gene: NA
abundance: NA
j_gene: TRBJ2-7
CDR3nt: TGTGCCAGCAGCTACTGGGCGAGCTCCTACGAGCAGTACTTC
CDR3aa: CASSYWASSYEQYF

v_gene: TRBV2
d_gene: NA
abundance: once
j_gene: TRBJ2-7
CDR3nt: TGTGCCAGCAGTGATCAGGGGGGATCCACCGAGCAGTACTTC
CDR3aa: CASSDQGGSTEQYF

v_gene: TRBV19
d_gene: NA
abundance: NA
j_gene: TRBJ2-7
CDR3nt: TGTGCCAGTAGCGTGGGAGGTCGAACCTACGAGCAGTACTTC
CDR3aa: CASSVGGRTYEQYF

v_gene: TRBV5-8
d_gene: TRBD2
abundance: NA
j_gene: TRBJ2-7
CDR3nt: TGTGCCAGCAACGTGGGGCCTAGCGGAAACTACGAGCAGTACTTC
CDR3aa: CASNVGPSGNYEQYF

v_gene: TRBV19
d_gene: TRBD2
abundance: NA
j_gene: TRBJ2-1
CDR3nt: TGTGCCAGTAGTTCCCCCTCGGGGGGCTCCTACAATGAGCAGTTCTTC
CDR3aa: CASSSPSGGSYNEQFF

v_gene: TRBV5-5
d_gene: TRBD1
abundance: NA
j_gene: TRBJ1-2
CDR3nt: TGTGCCAGCAGCTCGACCGACAGGGTCCGTGGAGGCTACACCTTC
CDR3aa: CASSSTDRVRGGYTF

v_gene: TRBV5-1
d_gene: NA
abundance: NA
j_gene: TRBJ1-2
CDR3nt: TGCGCCAGCAGCTTGCACTCGGAAGACTATGGCTACACCTTC
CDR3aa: CASSLHSEDYGYTF

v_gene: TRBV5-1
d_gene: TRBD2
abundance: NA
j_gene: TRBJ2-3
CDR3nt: TGCGCCAGCAGCTTGGGGGTAGCGGGGACCCACACAGATACGCAGTATTTT
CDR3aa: CASSLGVAGTHTDTQYF

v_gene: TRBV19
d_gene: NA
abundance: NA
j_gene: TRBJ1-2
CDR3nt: TGTGCCAGTAGTACATCGGCTAGGGATGGCTACACCTTC
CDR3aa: CASSTSARDGYTF

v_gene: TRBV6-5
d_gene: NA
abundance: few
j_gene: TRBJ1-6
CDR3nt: TGTGCCATCGCCCGGGGGGGTAATTCACCCCTCCACTTT
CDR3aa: CAIARGGNSPLHF

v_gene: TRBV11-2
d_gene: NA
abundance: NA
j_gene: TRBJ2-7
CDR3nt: TGTGCCAGCAGCTTAGATAGGAACCACGAGCAGTACTTC
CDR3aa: CASSLDRNHEQYF

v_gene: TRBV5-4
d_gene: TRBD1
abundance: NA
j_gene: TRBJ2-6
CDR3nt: TGTGCCATAACAGGGGGCGAACTTAGCTCTGGGGCCAACGTCCTGACTTTC
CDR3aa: CAITGGELSSGANVLTF

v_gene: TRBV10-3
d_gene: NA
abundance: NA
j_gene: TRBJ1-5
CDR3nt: TGTGCCATCAAATCTCGGGCTTGGGGGAGCAATCAGCCCCAGCATTTT
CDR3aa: CAIKSRAWGSNQPQHF

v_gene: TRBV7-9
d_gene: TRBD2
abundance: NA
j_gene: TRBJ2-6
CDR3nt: TGTGCCAGCAGCCTATTGGCGGGAGGGCCGACGACTGGGGCCAACGTCCTGACTTTC
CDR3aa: CASSLLAGGPTTGANVLTF

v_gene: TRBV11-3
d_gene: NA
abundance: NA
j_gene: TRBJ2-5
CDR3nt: TGTGCCAGCAGCACTTGGGGTCAAGAGACCCAGTACTTC
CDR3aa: CASSTWGQETQYF

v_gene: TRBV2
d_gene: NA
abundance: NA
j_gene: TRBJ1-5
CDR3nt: TGTGCCAGCAGTGAAGAAGATGGGGGTACAGGTAGCAATCAGCCCCAGCATTTT
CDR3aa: CASSEEDGGTGSNQPQHF

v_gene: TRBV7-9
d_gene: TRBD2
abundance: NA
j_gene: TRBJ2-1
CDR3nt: TGTGCCAGCAGCTTGTCACTAGCGGGGGCCTACAATGAGCAGTTCTTC
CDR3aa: CASSLSLAGAYNEQFF

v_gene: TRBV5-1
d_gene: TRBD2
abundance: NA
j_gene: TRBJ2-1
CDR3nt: TGCGCCAGCAGCTTTTCCGGGACTAGCAATGAGCAGTTCTTC
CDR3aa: CASSFSGTSNEQFF

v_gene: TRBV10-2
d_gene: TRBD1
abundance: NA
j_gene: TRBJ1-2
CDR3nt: TGCGCCAGCAGTCCCCAGGGGGCCTATGGCTACACCTTC
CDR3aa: CASSPQGAYGYTF

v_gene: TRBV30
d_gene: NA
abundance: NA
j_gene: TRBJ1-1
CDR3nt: TGTGCCTGGAGTGTAAGGCGGTCGAACACTGAAGCTTTCTTT
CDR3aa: CAWSVRRSNTEAFF

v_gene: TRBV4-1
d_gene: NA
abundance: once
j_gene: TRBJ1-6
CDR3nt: TGCGCCAGCAGCCACCGACTGCTGAGCTCCTATAATTCACCCCTCCACTTT
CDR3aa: CASSHRLLSSYNSPLHF

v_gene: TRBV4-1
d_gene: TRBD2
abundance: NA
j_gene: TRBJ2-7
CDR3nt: TGCGCCAGCAGCCCTCGACTAGCGGGAACCTACGAGCAGTACTTC
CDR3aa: CASSPRLAGTYEQYF

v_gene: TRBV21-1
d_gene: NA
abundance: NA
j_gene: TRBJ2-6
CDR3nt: TGTGCCAGTCGACTCGGGGCCAACGTCCTGACTTTC
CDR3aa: CASRLGANVLTF

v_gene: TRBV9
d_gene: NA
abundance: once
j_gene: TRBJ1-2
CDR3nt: TGTGCCAGCAGCCCCACGACAGTCCCTAACTATGGCTACACCTTC
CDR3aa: CASSPTTVPNYGYTF

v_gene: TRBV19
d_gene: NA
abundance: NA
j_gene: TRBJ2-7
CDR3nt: TGTGCCAGTAGTATTCGCTCAGGGCCGCCCGCCGGCTACGAGCAGTACTTC
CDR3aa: CASSIRSGPPAGYEQYF

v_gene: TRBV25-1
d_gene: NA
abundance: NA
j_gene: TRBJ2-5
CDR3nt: TGTGCCAGCAGTCCCAAGTGGGGTGTAGAAGAGACCCAGTACTTC
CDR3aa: CASSPKWGVEETQYF